These 26 T cell receptor beta chains were sequenced from one sample in a study of T cells after yellow fever vaccination (dated by TCRdb to the late 2010s). The treatment or condition tag for this specimen amounts to: live attenuated yellow fever vaccine strain. To prepare the library, 5' RACE was applied. The reads were generated on an Illumina HiSeq 2500. Using fastp at Q25 and MiXCR, TCRdb reprocessed the public reads and kept productive beta chains. Under each unique CDR3 protein, matching rows form one entry showing the most common genes and DNA. This sample comprises more than 90,000 distinct CDR3 sequences, 7.2% of them detected only once. The leading ten clones occupy over 2.5% of the sample. Sequenced here: CD4+ T cells sorted from PBMCs, sampled about 49 days after the first yellow fever vaccination. All receptors derive from a man between 18 and 29 years old who received the YFV17D yellow fever vaccine.

As concerns this clonotype: A read error may account for a junction end that differs from germline. The rearrangement links TRBV12-3 or TRBV12-4 to TRBJ2-1; D is possibly TRBD1 (5 bases). The CDR3 runs 17 residues. In DNA, the CDR3 is TGTGTCAGCAGCCTGGACATCTCCGGGTATCCCTACAATGAGCAGTTCTTC. This codes for CVSSLDISGYPYNEQFF.

This clonotype has ten or more counts. The conserved closing phenylalanine or tryptophan is absent in this CDR3, likely reflecting a read error. No DNA is shown, since the ends of the CDR3 on it are uncertain; the CDR3 is the one TCRdb lists. The chain uses TRBV9 and TRBJ2-1; no DNA check was done on the table's D call, TRBD1. Including both end residues, the CDR3 is 9 amino acids long. Germline V lookup: CDR1 SGDLS, CDR2 YYNGEE. The CDR3 sequence is CASTPPAPL.

This clonotype was recorded many times. The V call is TRBV11-1, the J call TRBJ2-7, with TRBD1 as a possible D gene (5 bases). V lost 0 bases, J lost 6 bases, and 15 bases lay in between. This CDR3 region has 15 residues. The V gene's germline CDR1 is SGHAT and CDR2 FQDESV (reference sequence). The CDR3 region has the DNA TGTGCCAGCAGCTTAGCCTTGTCAGGGTCGGGCGAGCAGTACGTC. Translation: CASSLALSGSGEQYV.

This clonotype was seen ten or more times. The genes are TRBV20-1 and TRBJ2-3, with 7 bases matching TRBD2. CDR3 length: 13 amino acids. Trimming took 6 bases from V and 0 from J; bases not matched to a gene: 3. CDR1 and CDR2 from the germline V gene are DFQATT and SNEGSKA (reference sequence). CDR3 protein: CSAAGESTDTQYF. The CDR3 DNA is TGCAGTGCCGCGGGGGAAAGCACAGATACGCAGTATTTT.

This clonotype occurred many times. The CDR3 bases are TGCGCCAGCAGCCAAGGACTAGCGGGGGCCCCAAACACCGGGGAGCTGTTTTTT. Residues: CASSQGLAGAPNTGELFF. The chain has TRBV4-1 and TRBJ2-2; the match to TRBD2 covers 12 bases. CDR1 is MGHRA and CDR2 is YSYEKL in the germline V gene. With 1 base clipped from V and 2 bases from J, the junction kept 5 bases outside the gene matches. The length of the CDR3 is 18 residues.

This clonotype has ten or more counts. The gene calls are TRBV5-1 and TRBJ2-5, with TRBD1 as a possible D gene (7 bases). The CDR3 runs to 14 residues. V was shortened by 4 bases and J by 1 base, with 11 bases between the two germline ends. Germline CDR1 SGHRS, CDR2 YFSETQ. The CDR3 sequence: CASSPQGGQETQYF. Written as DNA, the CDR3 is TGCGCCAGCAGCCCTCAGGGGGGCCAAGAGACCCAGTACTTC.

This clonotype has a count of ten or more. V and J are TRBV18 and TRBJ1-5, with 7 bases aligning to TRBD1. The ends lost 0 bases at V and 5 bases at J; junction bases unmatched: 4. The CDR3 has 15 residues. The germline V gene has CDR1 KGHSH and CDR2 LQKENI. In nucleotides, the CDR3 is TGTGCCAGCTCACCACCCGACAGGGTGGATCAGCCCCAGCATTTT. This sequence encodes CASSPPDRVDQPQHF.

This clonotype was seen once. The DNA for the CDR3 is TGTGCCAGCAGCCTCGGGATCCTCTGCTCCAACGTCCTGACTTTC. Translated: CASSLGILCSNVLTF. This rearrangement joins TRBV5-7 to TRBJ2-6, with D possibly TRBD2 on 5 matching bases. TRBV5-7 is an open reading frame whose function is uncertain. The CDR3 has 15 residues. V dropped 4 bases and J dropped 8 bases, with 16 bases sitting between them.

This clonotype was picked up a small number of times. The chain uses TRBV19 and TRBJ2-7, with D maybe TRBD2 (6 bases). V shed 0 bases and J shed 0 bases, with 12 bases lying between them. This CDR3 region has 16 residues. The germline gives CDR1 LNHDA, CDR2 SQIVND (reference sequence). CDR3 DNA: TGTGCCAGTAGTATAGATGGGGGGACGAGCTCCTACGAGCAGTACTTC. Translation: CASSIDGGTSSYEQYF.

This clonotype was counted ten times or more. The chain recombines TRBV6-5 with TRBJ2-6, with 8 bases that match TRBD1. Per germline, CDR1 MNHEY and CDR2 SVGAGI. This CDR3 has 18 residues. V shed 5 bases, J shed 1 base, and the junction held 10 bases outside the gene matches. The CDR3 is CASSPLGTGVSGANVLTF. CDR3 bases: TGTGCCAGCAGTCCGCTCGGGACAGGCGTTTCTGGGGCCAACGTCCTGACTTTC.

This clonotype has only a few counts. The V gene is TRBV5-1, the J gene TRBJ1-2, with D possibly being TRBD1 (5 bases). The CDR3 is made up of 15 amino acids. CDR1 and CDR2 (germline): SGHRS, YFSETQ. Trimming shortened V by 3 bases and J by 7 bases, and 19 bases separated the two germline ends. The CDR3 nucleotides read TGCGCCAGCAGCTCGGATCCGGGACGGTACGGTGGCTACACCTTC. It yields the protein CASSSDPGRYGGYTF.

This clonotype was counted ten times or more. V and J are TRBV7-2 and TRBJ1-2; no clear D. CDR3 length: 14 amino acids. Germline assignment: CDR1 SGHTA and CDR2 FQGNSA. V was clipped by 2 bases and J by 0 bases, with 7 bases between them. The chain's CDR3 is CASSLRITNYGYTF. CDR3 DNA sequence: TGTGCCAGCAGCTTACGCATAACTAACTATGGCTACACCTTC.

This clonotype has a count of ten or more. The chain couples TRBV20-1 to TRBJ1-2; the D is unclear. CDR1 is DFQATT and CDR2 is SNEGSKA in the germline V gene (reference sequence). This CDR3 has 13 residues. V was pared by 6 bases and J by 6 bases, with 17 bases between. CDR3 coding DNA: TGCAGTGCCCACAAGGCCGCAACAAATGGCTACACCTTC. The encoded protein is CSAHKAATNGYTF.

In this sample, this clonotype turned up a few times. The chain combines TRBV19 with TRBJ2-3; 7 nucleotides line up with TRBD2. Germline lookup yields CDR1 LNHDA and CDR2 SQIVND (reference sequence). This CDR3 has 15 residues. The V segment lost 1 base and the J segment 3 bases; nucleotides outside the gene matches: 4. The CDR3 sequence: CASSIGRGGTDTQYF. The CDR3 nucleotides read TGTGCCAGTAGTATAGGGAGGGGAGGGACAGATACGCAGTATTTT. The variable domain in full, completed from reference TRBV19 and TRBJ2-3, reads DGGITQSPKYLFRKEGQNVTLSCEQNLNHDAMYWYRQDPGQGLRLIYYSQIVNDFQKGDIAEGYSVSREKKESFPLTVTSAQKNPTAFYLCASSIGRGGTDTQYFGPGTRLTVL.

A note on this clonotype: A much larger clone is a single base away; this may be a read error. The rearrangement joins TRBV6-1 to TRBJ2-3; 8 bases map to TRBD2. The CDR3 length is 16 residues. Germline CDR1 MNHNS, CDR2 SASEGT. CDR3 DNA sequence: TGTGCCAGCAGCCGAACACTAGCGGAAACCACAGATACGAAGTATTTT. Amino acids: CASSRTLAETTDTKYF.

This clonotype was observed at least ten times. This chain's CDR3 is CASSLDWRGETQYF. CDR3 bases: TGTGCCAGCAGCCTGGATTGGAGGGGAGAGACCCAGTACTTC. This chain uses TRBV3-1 with TRBJ2-5; TRBD2 is a possible D gene (6 bases). The germline V and J ends were trimmed by 4 bases and 4 bases, with 13 bases remaining between them. The CDR3 runs 14 residues. In germline, CDR1 is LGHDT, CDR2 YNNKEL (reference sequence).

This clonotype showed up just a few times. The CDR3 bases are TGTGCCACCAGCAGCGACAGGGTATCGAACACCGGGGAGCTGTTTTTT. This translates into CATSSDRVSNTGELFF. This sequence joins TRBV15 and TRBJ2-2; 7 positions match TRBD1. V trimming: 3 bases; J trimming: 0 bases; junction bases outside the gene matches: 4. Per the germline V gene, CDR1 is LNHNV and CDR2 is YYDKDF (reference sequence). The CDR3 loop spans 16 amino acids.

Many counts were recorded for this clonotype. In DNA, the CDR3 is TGCAGTGCGTCGGGGGACGGTATGGGGACGCAGTATTTT. As protein: CSASGDGMGTQYF. The rearrangement links TRBV20-1 to TRBJ2-3; D is possibly TRBD2 (6 bases). The CDR3 contains 13 residues. Germline CDR1 is DFQATT and CDR2 is SNEGSKA (reference sequence). V dropped 6 bases and J dropped 9 bases, with 19 bases sitting between them.

This clonotype was recorded a few times. The chain recombines TRBV28 with TRBJ1-6; D perhaps matches TRBD1 (5 bases). Germline-derived CDR1 and CDR2 are MDHEN and SYDVKM. V gave up 5 bases and J gave up 5 bases, with 16 bases separating them. The CDR3 sequence is 16 residues long. The CDR3 coding sequence is TGTGCCAGCAGTCCGGGGACTTGGAAAGATAATTCACCCCTCCACTTT. Protein product: CASSPGTWKDNSPLHF.

This clonotype has at least ten counts. V is TRBV7-9 and J is TRBJ2-2, with D maybe TRBD2 (6 bases). The CDR3 has 15 residues. The V end was cut by 4 bases, the J end by 4 bases, with 13 bases between. Germline V gives CDR1 SEHNR, CDR2 FQNEAQ (reference sequence). The CDR3 coding sequence is TGTGCCAGCAGCTCCATCTTGGGGGGCACCGGGGAGCTGTTTTTT. Translating gives CASSSILGGTGELFF.

This clonotype was seen at least ten times. The gene calls are TRBV3-1 and TRBJ2-5; TRBD1 matches at 7 bases. This CDR3 has 14 amino acids. Germline values: CDR1 LGHDT, CDR2 YNNKEL (reference sequence). With 0 bases clipped from V and 4 bases from J, the junction kept 2 bases outside the gene matches. The CDR3 sequence is CASSQDYRGETQYF. The DNA of the CDR3 is TGTGCCAGCAGCCAAGACTACAGGGGAGAGACCCAGTACTTC.

Notes on this clonotype: A much larger clone lies a single base off, so this may be a read error. The V call is TRBV28, the J call TRBJ2-5, with D unresolved. Deletions cut 3 bases from V and 4 bases from J, with 3 bases between. Germline loops: CDR1 MDHEN, CDR2 SYDVKM. The CDR3 has 11 amino acids. DNA for the CDR3: TGTGCCAGCAGTTTCCTAGAGACCCAGTACTTC. This codes for CASSFLETQYF.

This sequence joins TRBV12-3 or TRBV12-4 and TRBJ1-3, with unresolved D. The CDR3 extends over 14 amino acids. Trimming shortened V by 3 bases and J by 8 bases, and 14 bases separated the two germline ends. CDR3 sequence reads: CASSFGPGVYTIYF. The CDR3 DNA reads as TGTGCCAGCAGTTTTGGGCCCGGGGTTTACACCATATATTTT.

This clonotype has at least ten counts. V usage is TRBV7-2 and J usage is TRBJ1-3; D gene ambiguous. The CDR3 has 15 residues. Germline V gene data show CDR1 as SGHTA and CDR2 as FQGNSA. The V end was cut by 3 bases, the J end by 0 bases, with 9 bases between. The CDR3 loop is CASSFAGLSGNTIYF. CDR3 in DNA: TGTGCCAGCAGCTTCGCAGGACTCTCTGGAAACACCATATATTTT.

This clonotype was recorded at least ten times. The chain links TRBV5-1 to TRBJ2-1; 9 bases are a match to TRBD2. The V and J ends lost 4 bases and 8 bases, in that order; junction bases with no gene match: 4. CDR3 size: 13 residues. CDR1 is SGHRS, CDR2 YFSETQ, per germline. CDR3 nucleotide sequence: TGCGCCAGCAGCCCGGGACTAGCCGATGAGCAGTTCTTC. Translation gives CASSPGLADEQFF. The whole variable domain, filled in from reference TRBV5-1 and TRBJ2-1, reads KAGVTQTPRYLIKTRGQQVTLSCSPISGHRSVSWYQQTPGQGLQFLFEYFSETQRNKGNFPGRFSGRQFSNSRSEMNVSTLELGDSALYLCASSPGLADEQFFGPGTRLTVL.

Notes on this clonotype: A much larger clonotype is one base distant, so this may be a read error. V gene TRBV2 combines with J gene TRBJ2-1; TRBD2 aligns across 8 bases. The CDR3 covers 14 residues. The V and J ends lost 11 bases and 7 bases, in that order; junction bases with no gene match: 13. The germline CDR1 and CDR2 sequences are SNHLY and FYNNEI. CDR3 DNA sequence: TGTGCCGGCATGGGGTGGACGGGGGGGAATGAGCAGTTCTTC. Translation: CAGMGWTGGNEQFF.